A selection of T cell receptor beta chains follows, all from one sample in a study of T cell responses to AZD1222 COVID-19 vaccine. Profiled with immunoSEQ multiplex PCR; TCRdb holds only in-frame clones, not every one. The table shows roughly 150,000 clones, with 80% to 90% occurring only once. Source: peripheral blood, taken on day 0 of AZD1222 vaccination. Every receptor here comes from an adult in good health. The CDR3 runs from the conserved cysteine through the conserved F or W. The order of the fields is J gene, clone size, D gene, V gene, CDR3 length, CDR3 protein, CDR3 DNA. A D gene is named only where the DNA matches it firmly. Clone size is stated in some rows and not others, as once, few, many or a class when expanded.

TRBJ1-1 . . TRBV3-1/TRBV3-2 13 CASSQSRKTEAFF TGTGCCAGCAGCCAATCCAGAAAAACTGAAGCTTTCTTT
TRBJ2-1 . . TRBV28 12 CASSLYLQESLF TGTGCCAGCAGTTTGTACCTCCAAGAGAGCCTCTTC
TRBJ1-5 . . TRBV6-1 14 CASSEQVSNQPQHF TGTGCCAGCAGTGAACAGGTTAGCAATCAGCCCCAGCATTTT
TRBJ1-5 . . TRBV27 16 CASSLTPNSAYQPQHF TGTGCCAGCAGTTTAACCCCCAATTCGGCGTATCAGCCCCAGCATTTT
TRBJ2-1 . TRBD1 TRBV28 15 CASSNRGQSPNEQFF TGTGCCAGCAGTAACAGGGGGCAATCACCTAATGAGCAGTTCTTC
TRBJ2-1 . TRBD1 TRBV4-1 16 CASSHRYRGSYNEQFF TGCGCCAGCAGCCACCGTTACAGGGGCTCCTACAATGAGCAGTTCTTC
TRBJ2-1 . TRBD2 TRBV3-1/TRBV3-2 18 CASSQRLAGGSSYNEQFF TGTGCCAGCAGCCAACGGCTAGCGGGGGGGAGCTCCTACAATGAGCAGTTCTTC
TRBJ2-1 once . TRBV27 16 CASSLYPSVVSNEQFF TGTGCCAGCAGTTTATACCCTTCGGTGGTATCCAATGAGCAGTTCTTC
TRBJ2-3 . TRBD2 TRBV6-2/TRBV6-3 18 CASSYRGGHPRGTDTQYF TGTGCCAGCAGTTACCGGGGGGGCCACCCTAGGGGCACAGATACGCAGTATTTT
TRBJ2-7 . . TRBV29-1 14 CSVEDAGRGYEQYF TGCAGCGTTGAAGATGCGGGGCGGGGCTACGAGCAGTACTTC
TRBJ1-1 . . TRBV27 16 CASSLLGPQSDTEAFF TGTGCCAGCAGTTTATTGGGGCCCCAGTCGGACACTGAAGCTTTCTTT
TRBJ2-7 . . TRBV20-1 10 CSAVLYEQYF TGCAGTGCTGTGCTTTACGAGCAGTACTTC
TRBJ1-2 . . TRBV6-5 14 CASSLWQGMDGYTF TGTGCCAGCAGTTTGTGGCAGGGAATGGATGGCTACACCTTC